This T cell receptor beta chain was identified in a study of blood T cell repertoires in COVID-19 (dated by TCRdb to 2020 to 2021). As for the study more broadly: Samples from collaborators originated in the United States, Italy and Spain and spanned both the acute and convalescent phases of COVID-19. The repertoires were made available in a free public database intended to serve as a resource for research on the immune response to SARS-CoV-2. Samples came from the ongoing ImmuneRACE study (first 160 participants) plus 1,254 subjects from 6 global collaborators. The prospective study material was composed of cDNA or gDNA derived from T cells, B-cell-depleted T cells, or PBMCs. The dataset comprised deeply sampled blood TCRbeta repertoires from subjects exposed to, actively infected with, or recovered from COVID-19. Where available, HLA class I and class II types were taken from metadata supplied by the sample provider and were not determined by assay-based typing. Sample metadata almost always included a de-identified subject ID, COVID-19 status, age in years and sex.

As regards this clone: Its antigen specificity is not known. No per-base quality is available; no much larger clone lies one base away.

CDR1 and CDR2 are drawn from the germline V gene: SGDLS, YYNGEE. V trim: 0 bases; J trim: 5 bases; unmatched bases: 3. The CDR3 numbers 15 residues from cysteine through phenylalanine. Left in the record is the CDR3 DNA by itself, 45 bases read in frame from the first base. TCRbeta CDR3 regions were amplified from genomic DNA by means of the immunoSEQ Assay, a bias-controlled multiplex PCR. The source study handled its data this way. Nucleated cell counts per sample were estimated from amplification of reference gene primers within the assay. To quantify the absolute abundance of each unique TCRbeta CDR3 rearrangement, sequence reads were collapsed and filtered. For each sample, productive Simpson clonality was calculated as the square root of Simpson's diversity index across productive rearrangements. TCRdb retrieved this table from immuneACCESS and kept in-frame rearrangements only. Not all clones are present; in checked studies, unresolved V genes account for under half, and no reason is known for the remainder. The D gene and trimming were derived from the DNA, and the V and J assignments and clone size from that table. The sample includes about 310,000 clones, with around 90% observed a single time. The ten largest account for roughly 1% of the sample.

In Seattle, one collaborating source enrolled patients while the infection was active and tracked those patients longitudinally over the course of disease. Whole blood was collected in K2EDTA tubes by collaborating institutions according to the institutions' own protocols. For TCRbeta analysis, collaborators shipped samples as frozen whole blood, isolated PBMCs, or DNA extracted from either of those sample types. Overall study outcomes, separate from this receptor: How much clinical and demographic metadata was included differed by source and by participant, and the metadata was provided uncurated.

The receptor was isolated from a woman in her thirties or forties with COVID-19, enrolled during active disease. The chain joins TRBV9 to TRBJ2-5, with 11 middle bases fitting TRBD2. Sequencing was done on a sample of peripheral blood. The CDR3 region: CASSVGLAGLETQYF. The bases read TGTGCCAGCAGCGTAGGACTAGCGGGATTGGAGACCCAGTACTTC.